The text below deals with one T cell receptor (beta chain). Its antigen remains unidentified. These data belong to a study of shared clonotypes between healthy human individuals. General study findings and limits: Sequencing depth was expected to affect clonotype sharing among donors. Represented diversity, genetic and exposure-history alike, was limited by few donors.

Deep level was the assay's run setting. Data came from immunoSEQ multiplex PCR; TCRdb stores just in-frame clones and leaves some out. The table records approximately 2.5 million clones, over 85% of them present only once. The sequenced sample consisted of naive CD4+ T cells from PBMCs. As for subset: CD45RA+ positively selected. The TCR was taken from a man between 18 and 29 years old in good health. Some clones in this sample may be carry-over from other donors' samples.

DNA of the CDR3: TGTGCCAGCAGCCCAATACGTAGGTCCGGGGAGCTGTTTTTT. Its translation is CASSPIRRSGELFF. The chain uses TRBV7-9 and TRBJ2-2; no clear D. The CDR3 length is 14 residues. Germline-derived CDR1 and CDR2 are SEHNR and FQNEAQ (reference sequence). The germline V and J ends were trimmed by 5 bases and 6 bases, with 13 bases remaining between them.